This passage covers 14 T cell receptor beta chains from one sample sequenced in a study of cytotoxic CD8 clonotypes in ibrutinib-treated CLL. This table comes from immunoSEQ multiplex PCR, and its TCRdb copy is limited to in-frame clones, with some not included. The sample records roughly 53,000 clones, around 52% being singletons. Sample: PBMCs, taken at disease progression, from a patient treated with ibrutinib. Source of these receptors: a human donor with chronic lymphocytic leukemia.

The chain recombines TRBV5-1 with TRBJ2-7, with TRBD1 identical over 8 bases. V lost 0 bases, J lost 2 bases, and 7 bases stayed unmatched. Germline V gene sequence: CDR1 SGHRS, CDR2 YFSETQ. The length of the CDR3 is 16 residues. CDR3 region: CASSLARGTGTYEQYF. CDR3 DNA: TGCGCCAGCAGCTTGGCGAGGGGGACAGGAACCTACGAGCAGTACTTC. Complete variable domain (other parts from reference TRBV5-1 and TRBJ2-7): KAGVTQTPRYLIKTRGQQVTLSCSPISGHRSVSWYQQTPGQGLQFLFEYFSETQRNKGNFPGRFSGRQFSNSRSEMNVSTLELGDSALYLCASSLARGTGTYEQYFGPGTRLTVT.

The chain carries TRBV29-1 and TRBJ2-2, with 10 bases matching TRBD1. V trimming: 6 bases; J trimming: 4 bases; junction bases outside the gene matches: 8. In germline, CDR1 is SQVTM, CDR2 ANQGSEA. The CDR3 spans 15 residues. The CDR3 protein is CSVETGTGVTGELFF. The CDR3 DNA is TGCAGCGTCGAGACCGGGACAGGGGTCACCGGGGAGCTGTTTTTT.

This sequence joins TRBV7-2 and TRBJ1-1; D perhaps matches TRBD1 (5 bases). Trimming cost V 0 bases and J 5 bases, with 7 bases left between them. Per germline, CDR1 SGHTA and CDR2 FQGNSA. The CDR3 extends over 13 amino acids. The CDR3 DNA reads TGTGCCAGCAGCTTAGCGTGGGGGACTGAAGCTTTCTTT. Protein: CASSLAWGTEAFF.

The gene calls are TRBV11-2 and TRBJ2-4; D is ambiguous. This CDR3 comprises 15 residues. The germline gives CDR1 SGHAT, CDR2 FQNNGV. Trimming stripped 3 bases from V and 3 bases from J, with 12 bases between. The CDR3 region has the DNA TGTGCCAGCAGCTTGGGTCAGCCCAACAAAAACATTCAGTACTTC. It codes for CASSLGQPNKNIQYF. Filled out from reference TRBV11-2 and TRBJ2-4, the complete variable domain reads EAGVAQSPRYKIIEKRQSVAFWCNPISGHATLYWYQQILGQGPKLLIQFQNNGVVDDSQLPKDRFSAERLKGVDSTLKIQPAKLEDSAVYLCASSLGQPNKNIQYFGAGTRLSVL.

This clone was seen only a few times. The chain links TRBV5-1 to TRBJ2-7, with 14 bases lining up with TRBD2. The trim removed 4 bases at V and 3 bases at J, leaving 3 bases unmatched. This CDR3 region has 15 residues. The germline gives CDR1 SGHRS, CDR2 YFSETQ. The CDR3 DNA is TGCGCCAGCAGCCCGGGACTAGCGGGAGTCTACGAGCAGTACTTC. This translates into CASSPGLAGVYEQYF.

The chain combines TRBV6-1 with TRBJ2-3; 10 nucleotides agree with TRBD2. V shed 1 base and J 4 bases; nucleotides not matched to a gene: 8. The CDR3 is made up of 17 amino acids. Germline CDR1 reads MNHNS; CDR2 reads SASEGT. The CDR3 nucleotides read TGTGCCAGCAGTGAAGGGATACTAGCGGGAAAGGCAGATACGCAGTATTTT. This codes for CASSEGILAGKADTQYF.

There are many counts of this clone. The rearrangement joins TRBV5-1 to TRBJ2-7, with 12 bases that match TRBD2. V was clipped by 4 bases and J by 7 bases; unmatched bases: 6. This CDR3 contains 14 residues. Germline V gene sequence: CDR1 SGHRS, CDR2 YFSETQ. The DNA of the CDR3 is TGCGCCAGCAGCGATGGGACTAGCGGGCGTGAGCAGTACTTC. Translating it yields CASSDGTSGREQYF. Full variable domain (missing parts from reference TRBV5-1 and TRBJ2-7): KAGVTQTPRYLIKTRGQQVTLSCSPISGHRSVSWYQQTPGQGLQFLFEYFSETQRNKGNFPGRFSGRQFSNSRSEMNVSTLELGDSALYLCASSDGTSGREQYFGPGTRLTVT.

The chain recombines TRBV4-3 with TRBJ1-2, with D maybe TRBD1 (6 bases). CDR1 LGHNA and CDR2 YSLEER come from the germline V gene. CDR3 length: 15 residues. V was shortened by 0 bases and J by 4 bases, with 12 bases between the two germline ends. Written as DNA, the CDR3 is TGCGCCAGCAGCCAAGATCCCGGACAGCTCTATGGCTACACCTTC. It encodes CASSQDPGQLYGYTF.

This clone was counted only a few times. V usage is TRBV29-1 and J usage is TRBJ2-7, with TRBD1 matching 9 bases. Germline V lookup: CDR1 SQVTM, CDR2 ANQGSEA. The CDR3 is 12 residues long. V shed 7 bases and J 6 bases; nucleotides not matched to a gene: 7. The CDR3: CSARTGVSEQYF. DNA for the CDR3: TGCAGCGCCCGGACAGGGGTCAGCGAGCAGTACTTC.

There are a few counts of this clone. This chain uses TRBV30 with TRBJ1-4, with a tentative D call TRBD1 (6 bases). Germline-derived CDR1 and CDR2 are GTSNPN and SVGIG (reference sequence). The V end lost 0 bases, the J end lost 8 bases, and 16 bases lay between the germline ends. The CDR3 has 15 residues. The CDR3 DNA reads TGTGCCTGGAGTGTACCGGGGGCTCCTGAGGAAAAACTGTTTTTT. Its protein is CAWSVPGAPEEKLFF.

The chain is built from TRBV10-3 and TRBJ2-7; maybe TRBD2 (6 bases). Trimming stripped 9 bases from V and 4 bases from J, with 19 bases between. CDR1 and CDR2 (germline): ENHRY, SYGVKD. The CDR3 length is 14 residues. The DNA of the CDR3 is TGTGCCATAAGAGGGGCCGGGACTTATTACGAGCAGTACTTC. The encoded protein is CAIRGAGTYYEQYF.

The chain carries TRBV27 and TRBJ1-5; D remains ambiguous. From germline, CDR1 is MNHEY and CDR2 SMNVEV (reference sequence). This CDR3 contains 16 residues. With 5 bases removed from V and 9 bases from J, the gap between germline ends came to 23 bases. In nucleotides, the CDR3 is TGTGCCAGCAGTCGTCAACTCGTCAGCCATTATTTGCCCCAGCATTTT. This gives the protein CASSRQLVSHYLPQHF.

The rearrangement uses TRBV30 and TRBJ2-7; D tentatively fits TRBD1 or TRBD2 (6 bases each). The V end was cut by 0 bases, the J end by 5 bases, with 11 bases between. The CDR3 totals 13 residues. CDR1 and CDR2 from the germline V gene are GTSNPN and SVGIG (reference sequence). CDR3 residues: CAWSVWGADEQYF. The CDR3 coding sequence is TGTGCCTGGAGTGTATGGGGGGCTGACGAGCAGTACTTC. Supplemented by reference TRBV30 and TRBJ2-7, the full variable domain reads SQTIHQWPATLVQPVGSPLSLECTVEGTSNPNLYWYRQAAGRGLQLLFYSVGIGQISSEVPQNLSASRPQDRQFILSSKKLLLSDSGFYLCAWSVWGADEQYFGPGTRLTVT.

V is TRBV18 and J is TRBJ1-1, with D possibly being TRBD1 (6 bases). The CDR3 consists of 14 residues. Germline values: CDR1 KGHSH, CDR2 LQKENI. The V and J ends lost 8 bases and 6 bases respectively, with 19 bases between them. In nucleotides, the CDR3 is TGTGCCAGCCGCAAGTCTTCGGGGGGCGCTGAAGCTTTCTTT. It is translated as CASRKSSGGAEAFF.